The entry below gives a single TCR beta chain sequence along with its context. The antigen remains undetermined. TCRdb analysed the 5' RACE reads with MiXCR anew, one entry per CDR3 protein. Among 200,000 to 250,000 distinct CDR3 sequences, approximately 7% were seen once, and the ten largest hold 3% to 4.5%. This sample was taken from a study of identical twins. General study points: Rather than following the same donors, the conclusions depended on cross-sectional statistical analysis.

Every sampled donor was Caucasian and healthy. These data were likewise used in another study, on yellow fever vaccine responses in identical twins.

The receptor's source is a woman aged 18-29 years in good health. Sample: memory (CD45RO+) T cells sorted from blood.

CDR3 amino acids: CASSQDLSQEMFEYTEAFF. CDR3 DNA sequence: TGTGCCAGCAGCCAAGATCTTTCACAGGAGATGTTTGAGTACACTGAAGCTTTCTTT. The chain employs TRBV3-1 and TRBJ1-1, with D perhaps TRBD1 (5 bases). This CDR3 has 19 amino acids. The V gene's germline CDR1 is LGHDT and CDR2 YNNKEL (reference sequence). The V and J ends lost 0 bases and 3 bases respectively, with 23 bases between them.